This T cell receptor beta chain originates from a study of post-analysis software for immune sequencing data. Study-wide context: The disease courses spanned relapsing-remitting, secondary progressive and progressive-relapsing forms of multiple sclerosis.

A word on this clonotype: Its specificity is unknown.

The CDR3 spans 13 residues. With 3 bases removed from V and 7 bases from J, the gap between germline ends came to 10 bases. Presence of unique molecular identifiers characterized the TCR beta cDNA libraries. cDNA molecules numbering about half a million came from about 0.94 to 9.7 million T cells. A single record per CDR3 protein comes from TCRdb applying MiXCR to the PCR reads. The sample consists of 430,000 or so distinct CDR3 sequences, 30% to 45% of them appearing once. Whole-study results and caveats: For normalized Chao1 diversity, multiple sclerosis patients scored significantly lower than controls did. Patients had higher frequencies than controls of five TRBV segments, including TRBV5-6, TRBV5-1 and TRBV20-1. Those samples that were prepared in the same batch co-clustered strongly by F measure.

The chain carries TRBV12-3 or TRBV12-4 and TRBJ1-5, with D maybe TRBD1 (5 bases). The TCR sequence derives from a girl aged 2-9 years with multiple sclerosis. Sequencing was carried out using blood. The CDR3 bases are TGTGCCAGCAGTTTTGGGCAGGGCCAGCCCCAGCATTTT. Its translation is CASSFGQGQPQHF.